This section outlines one T cell receptor beta chain sequence together with its context. The data are from a study of early T cells in non-severe SARS-CoV-2 infection. As for the study in general: The sequenced material was bulk RNA from unsorted whole blood, and its chains were unpaired.

V lost 5 bases to trimming and J lost 2 bases, with 10 bases between them. The CDR3 has 13 amino acids. In germline, CDR1 is PRHDT, CDR2 FYEKMQ (reference sequence). TCRdb reprocessed the 5' RACE reads with MiXCR, giving one entry per CDR3 protein. This sample carries 100,000 to 120,000 distinct CDR3 sequences, 10% to 15% of them seen once, and the ten largest clones take approximately 4%. The material sequenced was whole blood, taken at baseline. The genes are TRBV13 and TRBJ2-7, with D perhaps TRBD1 or TRBD2 (5 bases each). The sequence came from an adult who was a healthcare worker with PCR-confirmed SARS-CoV-2 infection or an uninfected control (not recorded which). CDR3 loop: CASSPEGPYEQYF. The DNA for the CDR3 is TGTGCCAGCAGCCCCGAGGGACCCTACGAGCAGTACTTC.